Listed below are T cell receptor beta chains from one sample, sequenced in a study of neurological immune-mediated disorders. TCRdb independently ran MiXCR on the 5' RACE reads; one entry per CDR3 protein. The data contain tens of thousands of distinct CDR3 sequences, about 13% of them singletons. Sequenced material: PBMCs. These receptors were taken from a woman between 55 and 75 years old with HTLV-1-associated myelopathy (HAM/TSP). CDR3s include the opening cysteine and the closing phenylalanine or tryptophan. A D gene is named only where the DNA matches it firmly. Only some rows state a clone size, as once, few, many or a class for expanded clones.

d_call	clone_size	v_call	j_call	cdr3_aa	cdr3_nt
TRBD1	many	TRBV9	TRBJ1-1	CASSKMTGGTEAFF	TGTGCCAGCAGCAAAATGACAGGGGGCACTGAAGCTTTCTTT
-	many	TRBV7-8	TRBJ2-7	CASSSGERVVSTYEQYF	TGTGCCAGCAGCTCGGGCGAGAGGGTAGTCAGTACCTACGAGCAGTACTTC
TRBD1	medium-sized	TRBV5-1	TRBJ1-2	CASSLGGAQAGGDGYTF	TGCGCCAGCAGCTTGGGGGGGGCCCAAGCAGGGGGCGATGGCTACACCTTC
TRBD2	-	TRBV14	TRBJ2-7	CASSQDLGLAGDYEQYF	TGTGCCAGCAGCCAAGATCTTGGGCTAGCGGGAGACTACGAGCAGTACTTC
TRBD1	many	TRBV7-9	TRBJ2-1	CASSDPGQGSPHEQFF	TGTGCCAGCAGCGACCCGGGACAGGGTTCTCCTCATGAGCAGTTCTTC
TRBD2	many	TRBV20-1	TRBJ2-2	CSAHGGRNTGELFF	TGCAGTGCCCATGGCGGGAGAAACACCGGGGAGCTGTTTTTT
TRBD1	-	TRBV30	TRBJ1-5	CAWSGTTGEPQHF	TGTGCCTGGAGTGGAACGACAGGGGAGCCCCAGCATTTT
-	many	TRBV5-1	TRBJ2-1	CASSFGYYNEQFF	TGCGCCAGCAGCTTCGGCTACTACAATGAGCAGTTCTTC
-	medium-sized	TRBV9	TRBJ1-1	CASTVVPDPAGTEAFF	TGTGCCAGCACCGTAGTCCCGGACCCAGCAGGCACTGAAGCTTTCTTT
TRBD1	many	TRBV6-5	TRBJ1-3	CASSSRGTGNTIYF	TGTGCCAGCAGTAGCAGGGGGACTGGAAACACCATATATTTT
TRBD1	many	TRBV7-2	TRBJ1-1	CASSFEQGREAFF	TGTGCCAGCAGCTTTGAACAGGGGAGGGAAGCTTTCTTT
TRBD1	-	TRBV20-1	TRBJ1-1	CSAVKDRGISEAFF	TGCAGTGCGGTAAAGGACAGGGGGATCTCTGAAGCTTTCTTT
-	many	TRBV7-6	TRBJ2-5	CASSLLGPQETQYF	TGTGCCAGCAGCTTATTGGGGCCGCAAGAGACCCAGTACTTC
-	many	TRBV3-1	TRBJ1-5	CASSQDRKGRSQPQHF	TGTGCCAGCAGCCAAGATCGGAAGGGAAGGAGTCAGCCCCAGCATTTT
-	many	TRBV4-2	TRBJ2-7	CASSQDLGDSDYEQYF	TGTGCCAGCAGCCAAGATCTCGGGGACTCCGACTACGAGCAGTACTTC
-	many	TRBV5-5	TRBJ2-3	CASGSLGGVTDTQYF	TGTGCCAGCGGTTCCCTGGGGGGCGTCACAGATACGCAGTATTTT
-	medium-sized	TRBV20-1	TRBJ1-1	CSAQGEVDTEAFF	TGCAGTGCTCAGGGAGAAGTGGACACTGAAGCTTTCTTT
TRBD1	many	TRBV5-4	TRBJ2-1	CASSLDRVYNEQFF	TGTGCCAGCAGTCTTGACAGGGTATACAATGAGCAGTTCTTC
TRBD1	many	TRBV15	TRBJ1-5	CATSTGQGSNQPQHF	TGTGCCACCAGCACGGGACAGGGTAGCAATCAGCCCCAGCATTTT
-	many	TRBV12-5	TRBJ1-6	CASQGHNSPLHF	TGTGCTAGTCAGGGACACAATTCACCCCTCCACTTT
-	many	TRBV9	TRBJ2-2	CASSPRQNTGELFF	TGTGCCAGCAGCCCCCGACAGAACACCGGGGAGCTGTTTTTT
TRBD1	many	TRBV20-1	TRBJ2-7	CSAKRDSASYEQYF	TGCAGTGCTAAACGGGACAGTGCTTCCTACGAGCAGTACTTC
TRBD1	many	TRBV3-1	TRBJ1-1	CASSQADRGHTEAFF	TGTGCCAGCAGCCAGGCGGACAGGGGACACACTGAAGCTTTCTTT
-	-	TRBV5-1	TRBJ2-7	CASSFYICSAFPGTGSYEQYF	-
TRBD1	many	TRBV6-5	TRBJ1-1	CASSRTPGTGANTEAFF	TGTGCCAGCAGTAGGACCCCCGGGACAGGGGCGAACACTGAAGCTTTCTTT
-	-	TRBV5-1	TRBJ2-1	CASSFYICSATNILPSGGPGGQFF	-
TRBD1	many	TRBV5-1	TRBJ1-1	CASSSGQVSRTEAFF	TGCGCCAGCAGCTCTGGACAGGTATCGCGGACTGAAGCTTTCTTT
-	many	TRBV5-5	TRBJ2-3	CASSLAAPDTQYF	TGTGCCAGCAGCTTGGCCGCACCAGATACGCAGTATTTT
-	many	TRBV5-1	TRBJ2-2	CASSPPGQGGTGELFF	TGCGCCAGCAGCCCCCCAGGACAGGGAGGGACCGGGGAGCTGTTTTTT
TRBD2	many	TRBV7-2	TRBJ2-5	CASRRTSGGSQETQYF	TGTGCCAGCAGACGTACTAGCGGGGGCTCCCAAGAGACCCAGTACTTC
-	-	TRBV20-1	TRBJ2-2	CSARALLGASNTGELFF	TGCAGTGCTCGTGCCTTGTTAGGGGCATCGAACACCGGGGAGCTGTTTTTT
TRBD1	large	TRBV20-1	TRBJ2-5	CSAISSQGAGETQYF	TGCAGTGCTATTTCTTCACAGGGGGCTGGGGAGACCCAGTACTTC
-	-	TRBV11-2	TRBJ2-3	CASSPRIGTDTQYF	TGTGCCAGCAGCCCCCGGATCGGCACAGATACGCAGTATTTT
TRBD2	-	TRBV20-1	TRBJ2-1	CSASSGRANEQFF	TGCAGTGCCTCGAGCGGGAGGGCTAATGAGCAGTTCTTC
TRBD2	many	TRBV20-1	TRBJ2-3	CSARSALAGGIDTQYF	TGCAGTGCTAGATCCGCACTAGCGGGGGGTATAGATACGCAGTATTTT
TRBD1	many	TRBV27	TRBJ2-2	CASRRDRGTGELFF	TGTGCCAGCAGAAGGGACAGGGGCACCGGGGAGCTGTTTTTT
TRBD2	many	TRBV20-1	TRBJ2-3	CSAHRTSGLTDTQYF	TGCAGTGCGCACCGGACTAGCGGTCTCACAGATACGCAGTATTTT
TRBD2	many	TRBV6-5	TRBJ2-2	CASSYKAFWGASGSNTGELFF	TGTGCCAGCAGTTATAAGGCCTTTTGGGGGGCTAGCGGGTCGAACACCGGGGAGCTGTTTTTT
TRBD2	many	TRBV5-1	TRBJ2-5	CASSPGLAEETQYF	TGCGCCAGCAGCCCGGGACTAGCGGAAGAGACCCAGTACTTC
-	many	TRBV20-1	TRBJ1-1	CSATNLADTEAFF	TGCAGTGCCACCAACCTGGCGGACACTGAAGCTTTCTTT
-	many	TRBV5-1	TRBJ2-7	CASRSQAGYEQYF	TGCGCCAGCAGGTCACAGGCGGGCTACGAGCAGTACTTC
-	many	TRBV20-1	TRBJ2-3	CSARAGASGDTDTQYF	TGCAGTGCTAGAGCGGGGGCTAGCGGAGACACAGATACGCAGTATTTT
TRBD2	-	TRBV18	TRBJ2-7	CASSPPGSGSYEQYF	TGTGCCAGCTCACCCCCCGGAAGCGGGAGTTACGAGCAGTACTTC
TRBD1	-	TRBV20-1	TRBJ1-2	CSARDRRTGPGYTF	TGCAGTGCTAGAGATCGGAGGACAGGCCCGGGCTACACCTTC
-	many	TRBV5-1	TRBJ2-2	CASSVPQAGELFF	TGCGCCAGCAGCGTCCCACAGGCCGGGGAGCTGTTTTTT
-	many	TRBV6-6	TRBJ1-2	CASKGPGLYGYTF	TGTGCCTCCAAAGGGCCGGGGCTTTATGGCTACACCTTC
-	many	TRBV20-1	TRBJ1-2	CSATPRTDYTF	TGCAGTGCTACCCCTCGGACGGACTACACCTTC
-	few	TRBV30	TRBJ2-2	CAWRVRRTGELFF	TGTGCCTGGAGAGTTAGGCGCACCGGGGAGCTGTTTTTT
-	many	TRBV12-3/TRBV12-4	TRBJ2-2	CASSFGRGKNTGELFF	TGTGCCAGCAGTTTTGGGCGGGGAAAGAACACCGGGGAGCTGTTTTTT
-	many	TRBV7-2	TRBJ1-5	CASSPVNQPQHF	TGTGCCAGCAGCCCTGTCAATCAGCCCCAGCATTTT
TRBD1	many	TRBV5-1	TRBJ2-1	CASSPGQGGRDEQFF	TGCGCCAGCAGCCCGGGACAGGGGGGTCGGGATGAGCAGTTCTTC
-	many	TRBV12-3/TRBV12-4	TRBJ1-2	CASSSSVYGYTF	TGTGCCAGCAGTTCAAGCGTCTATGGCTACACCTTC
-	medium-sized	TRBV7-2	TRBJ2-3	CASSRAMSTDTQYF	TGTGCCAGCAGCCGAGCGATGAGCACAGATACGCAGTATTTT
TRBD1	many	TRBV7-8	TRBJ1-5	CASSTGTGNQPQHF	TGTGCCAGCAGCACCGGGACAGGAAATCAGCCCCAGCATTTT